This section outlines one T cell receptor (beta chain) sequence together with its context. Its target is unknown. CDR1 and CDR2 (germline): LGHDT, YNNKEL (reference sequence). Trimming at V came to 4 bases and at J to 2 bases, leaving 9 bases not matched to a gene. This CDR3 spans 16 amino acids. This entry is derived from a study of T-cell memory formation after mild COVID-19. Study-wide results and limits: Most CD4+ clones that shrank were in CM and EM, while CD8+ ones turned up in EMRA.

TCRdb itself ran the 5' RACE reads through MiXCR, one entry per CDR3 protein. This table holds approximately 490,000 distinct CDR3 sequences, around 20% found once. The TCR originated in an adult woman who had mild COVID-19 (a few samples of this study predate the infection). Cell type and time point are not known. Sequenced material: PBMCs or a T cell subset sorted from them (not recorded which). V gene TRBV3-1 combines with J gene TRBJ2-5; TRBD2 agrees at 8 bases. The CDR3 DNA is TGTGCCAGCAGCCGGCCACTAGCGGTCCCACAAGAGACCCAGTACTTC. This codes for CASSRPLAVPQETQYF.